These 32 T cell receptor beta chains share one sample of origin, sequenced in a study of neurological immune-mediated disorders. As for time point: longitudinal time-point 3. TCRdb processed the 5' RACE reads anew with MiXCR; each CDR3 protein has one entry. The table has roughly 50,000 distinct CDR3 sequences, about 13% seen once. The source material was PBMCs. The receptors were gathered from a male donor with HTLV-1-associated myelopathy (HAM/TSP).

This clonotype was counted at least ten times. The rearrangement joins TRBV4-1 to TRBJ2-7, with D tentatively TRBD1 (5 bases). The CDR3 has 16 amino acids. Deletions cut 1 base from V and 5 bases from J, with 18 bases between. CDR1 MGHRA and CDR2 YSYEKL come from the germline V gene. DNA of the CDR3: TGCGCCAGCAGCCAAGTTTCATCAGGGTCGAGAAACGAGCAGTACTTC. This encodes CASSQVSSGSRNEQYF.

This clonotype was counted many times. The chain uses TRBV24-1 and TRBJ2-1; D is undetermined. Trimming pared 5 bases from V and 6 bases from J, leaving 13 bases between. The CDR3 covers 14 residues. Germline lookup yields CDR1 KGHDR and CDR2 SFDVKD. The CDR3 DNA follows: TGTGCCACCAGTGTTCGGACCAGCGCCAATGAGCAGTTCTTC. This codes for CATSVRTSANEQFF.

Ten or more counts support this clonotype. The J gene is TRBJ1-1, the V gene TRBV5-1; TRBD1 matches at 9 bases. The CDR3 has 15 amino acids. Trimming cost V 4 bases and J 3 bases; bases outside gene matches: 7. Per the germline V gene, CDR1 is SGHRS and CDR2 is YFSETQ. The CDR3 DNA is TGCGCCAGCAGCCAAACAGGGGGCGTGTACACTGAAGCTTTCTTT. This gives the protein CASSQTGGVYTEAFF.

This clonotype has ten or more counts. This chain joins TRBV5-1 and TRBJ2-1, with a tentative D call TRBD1 (5 bases). This CDR3 has 13 amino acids. V was clipped by 0 bases and J by 6 bases, with 7 bases between them. Germline values: CDR1 SGHRS, CDR2 YFSETQ. In DNA, the CDR3 is TGCGCCAGCAGCTTGGTAGGGGTCAATGAGCAGTTCTTC. Translated, it gives CASSLVGVNEQFF.

This clonotype was detected only a few times. The J gene is TRBJ2-4, the V gene TRBV5-6; D remains unclear. The CDR3 totals 12 residues. Germline CDR1 and CDR2: SGHDT and YYEEEE. V was pared by 7 bases and J by 0 bases, with 5 bases between. The CDR3 region has the DNA TGTGCCAGCGGGTTAGCCAAAAACATTCAGTACTTC. It encodes CASGLAKNIQYF.

This chain connects TRBV11-2 to TRBJ2-2; 12 bases match TRBD2. V lost 5 bases to trimming and J lost 7 bases; unmatched junction nucleotides: 5. The CDR3 spans 15 residues. From germline, CDR1 is SGHAT and CDR2 FQNNGV. CDR3 DNA sequence: TGTGCCAGCAGCAGACTAGCGGGGGCGAGCGGGGAGCTGTTTTTT. Translating gives CASSRLAGASGELFF.

This clonotype was counted many times. The CDR3 DNA reads TGTGCCACGTGGGTACAGGGAGCCCCCGGGGAGCTGTTTTTT. As protein: CATWVQGAPGELFF. The chain recombines TRBV6-6 with TRBJ2-2, with D possibly being TRBD1 (6 bases). The CDR3 runs to 14 residues. Germline V CDR1 and CDR2: MNHNY, SVGAGI (reference sequence). Trimming removed 10 bases at V and 6 bases at J, with 18 bases between.

This clonotype was counted ten times or more. V gene TRBV20-1 combines with J gene TRBJ1-5; D remains ambiguous. Germline CDR1 reads DFQATT; CDR2 reads SNEGSKA (reference sequence). This CDR3 is built from 14 residues. With 6 bases removed from V and 7 bases from J, the gap between germline ends came to 19 bases. The CDR3 reads CSATSDGEGQPQHF. In DNA form, the CDR3 reads TGCAGTGCCACCTCGGACGGCGAGGGACAGCCCCAGCATTTT.

This clonotype came up many times. This chain joins TRBV27 and TRBJ1-5; perhaps TRBD1 as D (5 bases). With 8 bases removed from V and 6 bases from J, the gap between germline ends came to 20 bases. Germline loops: CDR1 MNHEY, CDR2 SMNVEV (reference sequence). The CDR3 runs to 15 residues. CDR3: CASRRYRFLSQPQHF. The CDR3 bases are TGTGCCAGCCGACGGTACAGGTTCTTGTCTCAGCCCCAGCATTTT.

The CDR3 nucleotides are TGCGCCAGCAGCTTGGAGGGACAGTGTTTATCCGGGGAGCTGTTTTTT. This codes for CASSLEGQCLSGELFF. The chain employs TRBV5-1 and TRBJ2-2; 7 positions match TRBD1. This CDR3 is 16 amino acids long. The V and J ends lost 0 bases and 6 bases, in that order; junction bases with no gene match: 8. CDR1 and CDR2 (germline): SGHRS, YFSETQ.

Worth noting for this clonotype: At one of its ends the junction is not consistent with the germline gene, which may arise from a read error. The chain combines TRBV20-1 with TRBJ2-3; D remains ambiguous. Germline V gene lookup returns CDR1 DFQATT and CDR2 SNEGSKA (reference sequence). The CDR3 spans 12 residues. The CDR3 DNA is TGCAGTGCTAGTAAATGCCTACATACGCAGTCTTTT. Protein sequence: CSASKCLHTQSF.

Many counts were recorded for this clonotype. The V call is TRBV5-1, the J call TRBJ1-5; D ambiguous. The CDR3 runs to 13 residues. Trimming removed 3 bases at V and 5 bases at J, with 9 bases between. Germline CDR1 reads SGHRS; CDR2 reads YFSETQ. The CDR3 is CASSSDQDQPQHF. Written as DNA, the CDR3 is TGCGCCAGCAGCTCGGACCAGGATCAGCCCCAGCATTTT.

This clonotype came up many times. The chain recombines TRBV4-2 with TRBJ2-3; 7 bases agree with TRBD1. Trimming cost V 3 bases and J 1 base; bases outside gene matches: 10. CDR3 size: 17 residues. CDR1 and CDR2 from the germline V gene are LGHNA and YNFKEQ. CDR3 in DNA: TGTGCCAGCAGCCAGTCGCGACAGGGACGGGGCACAGATACGCAGTATTTT. It yields the protein CASSQSRQGRGTDTQYF.

This clonotype is labeled as medium-sized (0.01 to 0.1%). CDR3 region: CASSQLWGNTEAFF. CDR3 in DNA: TGTGCCAGCAGCCAATTGTGGGGGAACACTGAAGCTTTCTTT. The chain links TRBV3-1 to TRBJ1-1; D is undetermined. Trimming stripped 2 bases from V and 1 base from J, with 8 bases between. The CDR3 totals 14 residues. Germline-derived CDR1 and CDR2 are LGHDT and YNNKEL (reference sequence).

This clonotype has at least ten counts. This sequence joins TRBV29-1 and TRBJ2-5; no firm D call. CDR1 and CDR2 from the germline V gene are SQVTM and ANQGSEA. Trimming shortened V by 3 bases and J by 0 bases, and 11 bases separated the two germline ends. The CDR3 is 14 amino acids. The CDR3 protein is CSVDALGYQETQYF. DNA of the CDR3: TGCAGCGTTGATGCCCTTGGGTACCAAGAGACCCAGTACTTC.

With respect to this clonotype: The junction departs from germline at one end; a sequencing error may be responsible. This chain links TRBV5-1 with TRBJ1-5; D ambiguous. Germline CDR1 is SGHRS and CDR2 is YFSETQ. The CDR3 runs 15 residues. CDR3 nucleotides: TGCGCCAGAAGCTTGGAGGGAGGGAGCAATCACCCCCAGCATTTT. Encoded protein: CARSLEGGSNHPQHF.

There are many counts of this clonotype. The chain has TRBV7-2 and TRBJ2-5, with 8 bases matching TRBD1. The germline V gene encodes CDR1 SGHTA and CDR2 FQGNSA. The CDR3 extends over 14 amino acids. V lost 2 bases and J lost 4; bases outside the gene matches: 3. The CDR3 loop reads CASSLQGASETQYF. In DNA, the CDR3 is TGTGCCAGCAGCTTACAGGGGGCGTCAGAGACCCAGTACTTC.

In its sample, this clonotype was seen many times. V is TRBV5-1 and J is TRBJ2-1; TRBD1 matches 10 bases. From germline, CDR1 is SGHRS and CDR2 YFSETQ. V gave up 4 bases and J gave up 3 bases; unmatched junction bases: 10. CDR3 length: 17 residues. The chain's CDR3 is CASSPWGDRGSYNEQFF. The CDR3 nucleotides read TGCGCCAGCAGCCCTTGGGGGGACAGGGGAAGCTACAATGAGCAGTTCTTC.

Many counts were recorded for this clonotype. V usage is TRBV7-9 and J usage is TRBJ1-4; D not certain. The CDR3 has 14 amino acids. Trimming cost V 1 base and J 10 bases, with 13 bases left between them. CDR1 and CDR2 from the germline V gene are SEHNR and FQNEAQ (reference sequence). The CDR3 is CASSLVGGKAKLFF. CDR3 in DNA: TGTGCCAGCAGCTTAGTGGGAGGAAAGGCAAAACTGTTTTTT.

The V and J genes are TRBV5-1 and TRBJ2-5, with TRBD2 as a possible D gene (5 bases). This CDR3 has 15 amino acids. V was trimmed by 0 bases and J by 4 bases, leaving 13 bases between them. Per the germline V gene, CDR1 is SGHRS and CDR2 is YFSETQ. The CDR3 reads CASSLAGEPRETQYF. As DNA, the CDR3 is TGCGCCAGCAGCTTGGCCGGGGAGCCGCGAGAGACCCAGTACTTC.

The rearrangement joins TRBV5-1 to TRBJ2-2, with D tentatively TRBD2 (6 bases). This CDR3 is built from 15 residues. The V gene lost 0 bases and the J gene lost 3 bases, with 9 bases spanning the gap. Germline V CDR1 and CDR2: SGHRS, YFSETQ. CDR3 sequence: CASSLGGGHTGELFF. The CDR3 DNA reads as TGCGCCAGCAGCTTGGGTGGAGGGCACACCGGGGAGCTGTTTTTT. The complete variable domain, with remaining parts taken from reference TRBV5-1 and TRBJ2-2, reads KAGVTQTPRYLIKTRGQQVTLSCSPISGHRSVSWYQQTPGQGLQFLFEYFSETQRNKGNFPGRFSGRQFSNSRSEMNVSTLELGDSALYLCASSLGGGHTGELFFGEGSRLTVL.

This clonotype is categorized as medium-sized. The V and J genes are TRBV20-1 and TRBJ2-7; weak D call: TRBD1 (6 bases). V lost 3 bases, J lost 7 bases, and 19 bases lay in between. This CDR3 has 14 amino acids. Germline CDR1 is DFQATT and CDR2 is SNEGSKA (reference sequence). CDR3 bases: TGCAGTGCTAGCACAGGGCAGTCATCCCTTGAGCAGTACTTC. It translates to CSASTGQSSLEQYF.

This clonotype was recorded many times. The V gene is TRBV6-6, the J gene TRBJ2-1; perhaps TRBD2 as D (5 bases). Between the trimmed V and J ends, which lost 6 bases and 0 bases, there was a span of 6 bases. This CDR3 has 13 residues. Germline V CDR1 and CDR2: MNHNY, SVGAGI (reference sequence). CDR3 sequence (DNA): TGTGCCAGCAGGGACTTCTCCTACAATGAGCAGTTCTTC. Its translation is CASRDFSYNEQFF.

This clonotype is labeled as medium-sized. The CDR3 DNA reads as TGCGCCAGCAGATTGACTGCCGGGGAGCTGTTTTTT. Translated: CASRLTAGELFF. The chain has TRBV5-1 and TRBJ2-2; D remains unclear. Trimming stripped 5 bases from V and 6 bases from J, with 8 bases between. The germline V gene encodes CDR1 SGHRS and CDR2 YFSETQ. This CDR3 has 12 amino acids.

This clonotype occurred many times. The V gene is TRBV29-1, the J gene TRBJ2-4; D gene unclear. Trimming pared 7 bases from V and 8 bases from J, leaving 15 bases between. CDR1 is SQVTM, CDR2 ANQGSEA, per germline. CDR3 length equals 12 residues. As DNA, the CDR3 is TGCAGCGCCCGAGATGGTGGAGACATTCAGTACTTC. It specifies CSARDGGDIQYF.

This clonotype was detected many times. The gene calls are TRBV29-1 and TRBJ2-2, with 7 bases identical to TRBD2. The CDR3 spans 15 residues. The V gene's germline CDR1 is SQVTM and CDR2 ANQGSEA. V was pared by 4 bases and J by 8 bases, with 13 bases of the junction left unmatched. DNA for the CDR3: TGCAGCGTTGGGGTAGGGCGGGGGATCGCGGGGGAGCTGTTTTTT. This translates into CSVGVGRGIAGELFF.

This clonotype was counted ten times or more. The rearrangement uses TRBV20-1 and TRBJ2-7; unclear D gene. The V gene lost 2 bases and the J gene lost 3 bases, with 8 bases spanning the gap. Germline lookup yields CDR1 DFQATT and CDR2 SNEGSKA (reference sequence). The CDR3 contains 12 residues. CDR3: CSARSRNYEQYF. DNA for the CDR3: TGCAGTGCTAGAAGCAGAAACTACGAGCAGTACTTC.

The CDR3 spells CSAQDKREKLFF. The CDR3 DNA follows: TGCAGTGCTCAAGACAAACGGGAAAAACTGTTTTTT. This sequence joins TRBV20-1 and TRBJ1-4; D remains ambiguous. Germline loops: CDR1 DFQATT, CDR2 SNEGSKA (reference sequence). The CDR3 loop spans 12 amino acids. V gave up 5 bases and J gave up 8 bases, with 12 bases separating them.

This clonotype was detected ten times or more. The CDR3 sequence is CASEGGPYEQYF. CDR3 sequence (DNA): TGTGCCAGCGAAGGGGGCCCCTACGAGCAGTACTTC. This sequence joins TRBV7-9 and TRBJ2-7, with TRBD1 matching 7 bases. The CDR3 has 12 amino acids. Germline values: CDR1 SEHNR, CDR2 FQNEAQ (reference sequence). Losses at the gene ends were 8 bases for V and 2 bases for J; bases not matched to a gene: 3.

This clonotype was seen many times. The CDR3 bases are TGTGCCAGCAGTCTAGGGAGGTACGAGCAGTACTTC. The encoded protein is CASSLGRYEQYF. The chain recombines TRBV6-6 with TRBJ2-7; D might be TRBD2 (6 bases). V shed 5 bases and J shed 4 bases, with 9 bases lying between them. The CDR3 covers 12 residues. The germline CDR1 and CDR2 sequences are MNHNY and SVGAGI (reference sequence).

This clonotype was counted at least ten times. The V call is TRBV10-3, the J call TRBJ1-5; TRBD1 agrees at 7 bases. The CDR3 covers 16 residues. J gave up 0 bases and V 10 bases, and 12 bases lay outside the gene matches. Per the germline V gene, CDR1 is ENHRY and CDR2 is SYGVKD. In nucleotides, the CDR3 is TGTGCCACTGGAACAGGGGAAGATTATAGCAATCAGCCCCAGCATTTT. Translated, it gives CATGTGEDYSNQPQHF.

V is TRBV5-8 and J is TRBJ1-1; D unresolved. This CDR3 has 15 amino acids. Trimming took off 1 base at V and 5 bases at J, with 15 bases between the two ends. Germline V lookup: CDR1 SGHTS, CDR2 YDEGEE. CDR3 sequence: CASSLWAGGNTEAFF. The CDR3 nucleotides are TGTGCCAGCAGCTTGTGGGCAGGTGGAAATACTGAAGCTTTCTTT.